The 16 T cell receptor beta chains listed next were all sequenced from one sample in a study of T cell responses to AZD1222 COVID-19 vaccine. Sequencing was performed with immunoSEQ multiplex PCR; in TCRdb, only in-frame clones are kept and a portion is missing. The table records 140,000 or so clones, around 90% of them present only once. The sequenced sample was peripheral blood, obtained 28 days after the second AZD1222 dose. The receptors shown here come from an adult who received the AZD1222 COVID-19 vaccine.

The chain links TRBV9 to TRBJ1-1; D is uncertain. Germline V lookup: CDR1 SGDLS, CDR2 YYNGEE. V lost 0 bases to trimming and J lost 6 bases, with 15 bases between them. The CDR3 is made up of 15 amino acids. The CDR3 is CASSVVGQNRPEAFF. CDR3 sequence (DNA): TGTGCCAGCAGCGTAGTTGGTCAAAATCGCCCTGAAGCTTTCTTT. The whole variable domain, filled in from reference TRBV9 and TRBJ1-1, reads DSGVTQTPKHLITATGQRVTLRCSPRSGDLSVYWYQQSLDQGLQFLIQYYNGEERAKGNILERFSAQQFPDLHSELNLSSLELGDSALYFCASSVVGQNRPEAFFGQGTRLTVV.

This chain uses TRBV4-2 with TRBJ1-2; D is ambiguous. Germline assignment: CDR1 LGHNA and CDR2 YNFKEQ. Trimming removed 0 bases from V and 4 bases from J, with 3 bases in between. This CDR3 has 12 amino acids. The CDR3 nucleotides are TGTGCCAGCAGCCAAGAAAGCTATGGCTACACCTTC. It specifies CASSQESYGYTF.

The V gene is TRBV6-1, the J gene TRBJ1-2, with D tentatively TRBD1 (6 bases). The V end lost 2 bases, the J end lost 4 bases, and 11 bases lay between the germline ends. The germline V gene has CDR1 MNHNS and CDR2 SASEGT. The CDR3 has 14 residues. CDR3 residues: CASSEPGAGYGYTF. The CDR3 coding sequence is TGTGCCAGCAGTGAACCAGGGGCGGGCTATGGCTACACCTTC.

The J gene is TRBJ2-1, the V gene TRBV19; 9 nucleotides align to TRBD1. CDR1 and CDR2 (germline): LNHDA, SQIVND (reference sequence). Germline trimming cut 3 bases from V and 3 bases from J; bases unmatched to any gene: 3. The CDR3 has 15 amino acids. CDR3 sequence reads: CASSIEGQGYNEQFF. CDR3 DNA sequence: TGTGCCAGTAGTATCGAGGGACAGGGCTACAATGAGCAGTTCTTC.

The chain couples TRBV6-1 to TRBJ1-3; D not certain. Per the germline V gene, CDR1 is MNHNS and CDR2 is SASEGT. The CDR3 loop spans 13 amino acids. Trimming left V 0 bases short and J 3 bases short, with 3 bases between. The CDR3 loop is CASSEAHGNTIYF. As DNA, the CDR3 is TGTGCCAGCAGTGAAGCCCATGGAAACACCATATATTTT.

In this sample, this clone turned up once. V usage is TRBV5-1 and J usage is TRBJ1-1; D unresolved. Trimming took 1 base from V and 4 from J, leaving 17 bases between them. Germline lookup yields CDR1 SGHRS and CDR2 YFSETQ. This CDR3 is 16 amino acids long. This CDR3 reads CASSLQLAGFGTEAFF. In DNA, the CDR3 is TGCGCCAGCAGCTTGCAGCTGGCGGGCTTTGGCACTGAAGCTTTCTTT.

The chain carries TRBV9 and TRBJ2-3; 8 bases map to TRBD2. This CDR3 spans 17 amino acids. CDR1 is SGDLS and CDR2 is YYNGEE in the germline V gene. Trimming cost V 4 bases and J 4 bases; bases outside gene matches: 14. CDR3 in DNA: TGTGCCAGCAGCCCCCTGCTCGGAGCGGGAGTTCCAGATACGCAGTATTTT. The encoded protein is CASSPLLGAGVPDTQYF.

This chain uses TRBV3-1 (or the pseudogene TRBV3-2) with TRBJ2-1; TRBD2 aligns across 7 bases. The germline gives CDR1 LGHDT, CDR2 YNNKEL (reference sequence). V trimming: 4 bases; J trimming: 2 bases; junction bases outside the gene matches: 5. This CDR3 has 15 amino acids. The CDR3 reads CASSLGGTTYNEQFF. CDR3 nucleotide sequence: TGTGCCAGCAGCCTCGGGGGGACCACCTACAATGAGCAGTTCTTC.

A single count supports this clone. The V and J genes are TRBV7-9 and TRBJ2-7; 10 bases line up with TRBD2. Looked up from germline, CDR1 is SEHNR and CDR2 is FQNEAQ (reference sequence). The CDR3 has 14 amino acids. Losses at the gene ends were 5 bases for V and 3 bases for J; bases not matched to a gene: 4. As DNA, the CDR3 is TGTGCCAGCAGCCCTAGCGGGAGTGGCTACGAGCAGTACTTC. This encodes CASSPSGSGYEQYF.

Turning to this clone: One end of the junction fails to match germline, which may point to a read error. This chain connects TRBV6-1 to TRBJ1-2, with D possibly matching TRBD1 (5 bases). Germline V gene lookup returns CDR1 MNHNS and CDR2 SASEGT. The CDR3 has 14 amino acids. CDR3 region: CASSEGGRAGGYTF. The CDR3 region has the DNA TGTGCCAGCAGCGAAGGTGGCAGGGCGGGAGGCTACACCTTC.

This sequence joins TRBV5-1 and TRBJ1-4; D ambiguous. This CDR3 contains 13 residues. The germline V and J ends were trimmed by 0 bases and 8 bases, with 8 bases remaining between them. Germline V gives CDR1 SGHRS, CDR2 YFSETQ. CDR3 loop: CASSLGGGEKLFF. Here the CDR3 DNA reads TGCGCCAGCAGCTTGGGTGGTGGGGAAAAACTGTTTTTT. Filled out from reference TRBV5-1 and TRBJ1-4, the complete variable domain reads KAGVTQTPRYLIKTRGQQVTLSCSPISGHRSVSWYQQTPGQGLQFLFEYFSETQRNKGNFPGRFSGRQFSNSRSEMNVSTLELGDSALYLCASSLGGGEKLFFGSGTQLSVL.

V gene TRBV12-3 or TRBV12-4 combines with J gene TRBJ2-7; TRBD1 aligns across 8 bases. The V segment lost 5 bases and the J segment 5 bases; nucleotides outside the gene matches: 2. The CDR3 totals 12 residues. CDR3 in DNA: TGTGCCAGCAGTGCAGGGGGCGACGAGCAGTACTTC. Translated: CASSAGGDEQYF.

The gene calls are TRBV4-1 and TRBJ1-1; TRBD1 might be the D (6 bases). Germline CDR1 MGHRA, CDR2 YSYEKL. The CDR3 is 14 residues long. With 4 bases removed from V and 4 bases from J, the gap between germline ends came to 13 bases. The CDR3 nucleotides read TGCGCCAGCAGCCGAGTAAAAGGGGGCACTGAAGCTTTCTTT. As protein: CASSRVKGGTEAFF.

J is TRBJ1-1 and V is TRBV6-5; 10 nucleotides match TRBD1. From germline, CDR1 is MNHEY and CDR2 SVGAGI. The CDR3 sequence is 15 residues long. The junction had 5 bases not matched to a gene; V was cut back by 5 bases and J by 2 bases. CDR3 amino acids: CASSPGTGVNTEAFF. CDR3 DNA: TGTGCCAGCAGTCCCGGGACAGGGGTAAACACTGAAGCTTTCTTT.

J is TRBJ2-3 and V is TRBV19; 11 bases map to TRBD2. Losses at the gene ends were 5 bases for V and 2 bases for J; bases not matched to a gene: 9. Germline CDR1 reads LNHDA; CDR2 reads SQIVND (reference sequence). The CDR3 contains 17 residues. CDR3 loop: CASSRRTSGLPTDTQYF. As DNA, the CDR3 is TGTGCCAGTAGTCGGCGGACTAGCGGGTTACCCACAGATACGCAGTATTTT.

The V and J genes are TRBV18 and TRBJ1-1, with TRBD1 matching 10 bases. V was clipped by 5 bases and J by 1 base; unmatched bases: 1. The CDR3 runs to 14 residues. CDR1 and CDR2 (germline): KGHSH, LQKENI. The CDR3 here is CASSRTGGNTEAFF. CDR3 sequence (DNA): TGTGCCAGCTCAAGGACAGGGGGGAACACTGAAGCTTTCTTT.